The sequence of this T cell receptor (beta chain) was determined in a study of neurological immune-mediated disorders. TCRdb independently ran MiXCR on the 5' RACE reads; one entry per CDR3 protein. The top ten hold 20% to 30% of the sample, which has around 46,000 distinct CDR3 sequences, roughly 23% seen once. Healthy controls were blood bank volunteers in Maryland, USA. Libraries used 2 million unsorted PBMCs kept frozen in RNAlater. Material: PBMCs. The TCR was taken from a woman between 65 and 79 years old in good health.

CDR3: CAISAGTGGNYGYTF. The CDR3 DNA follows: TGTGCCATCAGTGCCGGGACAGGGGGAAACTATGGCTACACCTTC. This chain joins TRBV10-3 and TRBJ1-2, with 11 bases identical to TRBD1. The germline CDR1 and CDR2 sequences are ENHRY and SYGVKD. The CDR3 consists of 15 residues. V was pared by 4 bases and J by 2 bases, with 3 bases of the junction left unmatched.